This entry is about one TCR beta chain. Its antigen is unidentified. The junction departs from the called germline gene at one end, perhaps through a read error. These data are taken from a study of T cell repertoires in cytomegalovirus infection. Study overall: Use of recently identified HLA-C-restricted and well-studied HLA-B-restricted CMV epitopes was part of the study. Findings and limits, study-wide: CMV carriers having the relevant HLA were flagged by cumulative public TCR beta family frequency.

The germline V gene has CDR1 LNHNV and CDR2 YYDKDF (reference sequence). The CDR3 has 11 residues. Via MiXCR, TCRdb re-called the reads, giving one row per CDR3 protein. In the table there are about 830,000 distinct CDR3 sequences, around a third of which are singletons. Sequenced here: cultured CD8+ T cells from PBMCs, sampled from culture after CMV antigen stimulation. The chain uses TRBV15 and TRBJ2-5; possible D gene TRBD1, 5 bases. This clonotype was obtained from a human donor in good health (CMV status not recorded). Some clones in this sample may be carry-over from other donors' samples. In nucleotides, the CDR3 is TGTGCCACCAGCAGAGATCGGGCGGACACATTC. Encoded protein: CATSRDRADTF.